This T cell receptor beta chain was captured in a study of T-cell memory formation after mild COVID-19. Germline V gives CDR1 LNHDA, CDR2 SQIVND (reference sequence). This CDR3 spans 16 amino acids. V was cut by 3 bases and J by 0 bases, with 14 bases left in between. TCRdb redid the calling of the 5' RACE reads with MiXCR, one entry per CDR3 protein. The data contain 450,000 to 650,000 distinct CDR3 sequences, 18% of them singletons. Study findings and constraints: The study detected some responding clones in pre-infection memory, suggesting cross-reactive memory joined. For second-wave clones that peaked at day 37, SARS-CoV-2 specificity went unverified. Shrinking CD4+ clones were chiefly CM and EM; CD8+ ones were chiefly EMRA. A balance of CD4 and CD8 characterized clones contracting day 15 to 85, whereas later expanders leaned CD4+.

As to this clonotype: Antigen unknown.

This TCR derives from an adult woman who had mild COVID-19 (a few samples of this study predate the infection). Cell type and time point are not known. The V gene is TRBV19, the J gene TRBJ1-1; unclear D gene. The specimen sequenced was PBMCs or a T cell subset sorted from them (not recorded which). The CDR3 DNA reads TGTGCCAGTAGTATCTCTCCAACCCAGGTGAACACTGAAGCTTTCTTT. Its translation is CASSISPTQVNTEAFF.